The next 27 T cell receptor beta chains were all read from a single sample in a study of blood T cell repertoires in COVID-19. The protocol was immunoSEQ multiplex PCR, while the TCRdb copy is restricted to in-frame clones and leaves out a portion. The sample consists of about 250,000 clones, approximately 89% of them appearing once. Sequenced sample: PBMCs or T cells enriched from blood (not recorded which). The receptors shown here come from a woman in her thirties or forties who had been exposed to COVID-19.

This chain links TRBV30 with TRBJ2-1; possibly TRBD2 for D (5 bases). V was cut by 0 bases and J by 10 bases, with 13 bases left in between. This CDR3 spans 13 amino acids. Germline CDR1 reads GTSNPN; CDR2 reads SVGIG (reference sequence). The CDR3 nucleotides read TGTGCCTGGAGTGTGAAGGGAACGGGAGAGCAGTTCTTC. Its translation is CAWSVKGTGEQFF.

This CDR3 is CASIQTGNSYEQYV. The CDR3 bases are TGTGCCAGCATCCAAACGGGGAACTCCTACGAGCAGTACGTC. The chain joins TRBV2 to TRBJ2-7, with D perhaps TRBD2 (5 bases). CDR3 length equals 14 residues. V lost 7 bases and J 0 bases, leaving 13 bases between the germline ends. Germline V lookup: CDR1 SNHLY, CDR2 FYNNEI.

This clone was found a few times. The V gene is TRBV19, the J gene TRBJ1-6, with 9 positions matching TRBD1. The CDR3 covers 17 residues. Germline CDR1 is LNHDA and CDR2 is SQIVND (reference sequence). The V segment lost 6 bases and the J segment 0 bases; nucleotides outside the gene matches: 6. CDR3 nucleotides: TGTGCCAGTAGCCGCGACAGGGGGAGCTCCTATAATTCACCCCTCCACTTT. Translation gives CASSRDRGSSYNSPLHF.

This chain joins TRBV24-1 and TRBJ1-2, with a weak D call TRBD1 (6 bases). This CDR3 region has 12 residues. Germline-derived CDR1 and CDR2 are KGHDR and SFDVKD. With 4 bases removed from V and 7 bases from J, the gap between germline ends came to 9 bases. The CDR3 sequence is CATSEQGSGYTF. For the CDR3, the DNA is TGTGCCACCAGTGAACAGGGAAGTGGCTACACCTTC.

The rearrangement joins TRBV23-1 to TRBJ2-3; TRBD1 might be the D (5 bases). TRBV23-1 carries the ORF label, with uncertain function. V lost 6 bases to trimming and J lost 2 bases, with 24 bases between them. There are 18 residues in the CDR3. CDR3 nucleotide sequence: TGCGCCAGCAGGTTTAGGTTACCTATAGGGGTTGTCACAGATACGCAGTATTTT. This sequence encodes CASRFRLPIGVVTDTQYF.

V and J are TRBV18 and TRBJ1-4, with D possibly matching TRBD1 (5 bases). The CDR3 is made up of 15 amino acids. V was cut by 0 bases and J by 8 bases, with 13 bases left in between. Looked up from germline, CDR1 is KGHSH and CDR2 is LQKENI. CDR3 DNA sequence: TGTGCCAGCTCACCACCTGCGTCAGGGAACGAAAAACTGTTTTTT. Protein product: CASSPPASGNEKLFF. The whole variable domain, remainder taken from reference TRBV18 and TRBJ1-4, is NAGVMQNPRHLVRRRGQEARLRCSPMKGHSHVYWYRQLPEEGLKFMVYLQKENIIDESGMPKERFSAEFPKEGPSILRIQQVVRGDSAAYFCASSPPASGNEKLFFGSGTQLSVL.

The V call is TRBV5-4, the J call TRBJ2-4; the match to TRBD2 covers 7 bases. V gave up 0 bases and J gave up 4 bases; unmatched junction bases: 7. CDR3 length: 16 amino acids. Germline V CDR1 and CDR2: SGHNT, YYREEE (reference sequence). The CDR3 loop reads CASSLAGRGGKNIQYF. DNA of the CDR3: TGTGCCAGCAGCTTGGCGGGGCGGGGAGGGAAAAACATTCAGTACTTC.

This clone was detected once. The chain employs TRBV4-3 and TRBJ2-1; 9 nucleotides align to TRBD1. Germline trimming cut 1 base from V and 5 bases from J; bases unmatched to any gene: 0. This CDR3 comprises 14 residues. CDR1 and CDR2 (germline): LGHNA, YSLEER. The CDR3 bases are TGCGCCAGCAGCCAAGGGACAGGGGACAATGAGCAGTTCTTC. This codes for CASSQGTGDNEQFF.

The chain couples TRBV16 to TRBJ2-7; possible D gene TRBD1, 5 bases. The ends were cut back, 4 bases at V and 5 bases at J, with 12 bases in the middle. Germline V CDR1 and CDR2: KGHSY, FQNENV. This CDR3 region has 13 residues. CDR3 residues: CASSLLAGNEQYV. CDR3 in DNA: TGTGCCAGCAGCCTTTTGGCAGGGAACGAGCAGTACGTC.

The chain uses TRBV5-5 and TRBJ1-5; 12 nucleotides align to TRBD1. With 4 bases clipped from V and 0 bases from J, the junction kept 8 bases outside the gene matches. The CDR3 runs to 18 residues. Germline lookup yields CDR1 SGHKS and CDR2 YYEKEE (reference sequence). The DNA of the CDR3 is TGTGCCAGCAGCCTTAGGGACAGGGGGCGTTATAGCAATCAGCCCCAGCATTTT. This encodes CASSLRDRGRYSNQPQHF.

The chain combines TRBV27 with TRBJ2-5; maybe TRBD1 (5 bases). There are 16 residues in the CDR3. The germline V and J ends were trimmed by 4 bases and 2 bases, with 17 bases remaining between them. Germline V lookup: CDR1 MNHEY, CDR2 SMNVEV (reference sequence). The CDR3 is CASSSSYRTNQETQYF. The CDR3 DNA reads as TGTGCCAGCAGTTCCTCATACCGGACAAATCAAGAGACCCAGTACTTC.

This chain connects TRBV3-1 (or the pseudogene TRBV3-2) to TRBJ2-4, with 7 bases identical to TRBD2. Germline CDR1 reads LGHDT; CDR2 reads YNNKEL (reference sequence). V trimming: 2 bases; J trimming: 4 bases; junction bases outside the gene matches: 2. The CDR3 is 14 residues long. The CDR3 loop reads CASSQRTSKNIQYF. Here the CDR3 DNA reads TGTGCCAGCAGCCAACGGACTAGTAAAAACATTCAGTACTTC.

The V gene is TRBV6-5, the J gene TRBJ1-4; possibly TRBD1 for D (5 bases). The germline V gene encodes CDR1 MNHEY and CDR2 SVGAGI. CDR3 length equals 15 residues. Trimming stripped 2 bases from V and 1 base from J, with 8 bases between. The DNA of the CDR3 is TGTGCCAGCAGTTACCTACAGGTAACTAATGAAAAACTGTTTTTT. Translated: CASSYLQVTNEKLFF.

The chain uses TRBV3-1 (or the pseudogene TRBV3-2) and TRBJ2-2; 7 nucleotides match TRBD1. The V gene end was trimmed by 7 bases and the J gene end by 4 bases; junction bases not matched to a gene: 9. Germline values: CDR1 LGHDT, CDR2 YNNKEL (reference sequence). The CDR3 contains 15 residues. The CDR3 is CASNKGAHLTGELFF. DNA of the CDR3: TGTGCCAGCAATAAGGGGGCCCACCTCACCGGGGAGCTGTTTTTT.

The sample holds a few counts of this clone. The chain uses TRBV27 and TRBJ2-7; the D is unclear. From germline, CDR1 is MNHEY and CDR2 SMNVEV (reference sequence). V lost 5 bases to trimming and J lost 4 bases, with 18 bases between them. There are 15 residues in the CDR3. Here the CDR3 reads CASSNYLAGLYEQYF. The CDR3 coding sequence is TGTGCCAGCAGTAACTACTTAGCCGGCCTTTACGAGCAGTACTTC.

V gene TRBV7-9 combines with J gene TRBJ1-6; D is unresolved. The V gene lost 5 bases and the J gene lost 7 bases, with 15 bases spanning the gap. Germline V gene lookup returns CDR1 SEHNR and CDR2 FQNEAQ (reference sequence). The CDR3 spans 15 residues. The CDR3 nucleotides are TGTGCCAGCAGCCCCCGTGAGGGTAGGAATTCACCCCTCCACTTT. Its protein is CASSPREGRNSPLHF. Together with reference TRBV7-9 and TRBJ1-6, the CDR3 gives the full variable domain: DTGVSQNPRHKITKRGQNVTFRCDPISEHNRLYWYRQTLGQGPEFLTYFQNEAQLEKSRLLSDRFSAERPKGSFSTLEIQRTEQGDSAMYLCASSPREGRNSPLHFGNGTRLTVT.

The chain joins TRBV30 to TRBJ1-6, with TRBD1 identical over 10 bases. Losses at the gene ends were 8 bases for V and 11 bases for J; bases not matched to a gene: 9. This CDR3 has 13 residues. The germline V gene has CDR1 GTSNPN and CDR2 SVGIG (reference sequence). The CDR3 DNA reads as TGTGCCCTGACTCGGACAGGGGGTACACCCCTCCACTTT. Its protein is CALTRTGGTPLHF.

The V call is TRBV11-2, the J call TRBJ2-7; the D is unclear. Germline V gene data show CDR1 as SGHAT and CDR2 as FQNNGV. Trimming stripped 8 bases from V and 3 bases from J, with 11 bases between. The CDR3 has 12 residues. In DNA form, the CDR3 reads TGTGCCAGCGCCCCCCGGTTCTACGAGCAGTACTTC. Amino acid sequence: CASAPRFYEQYF. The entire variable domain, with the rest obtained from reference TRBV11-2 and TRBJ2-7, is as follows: EAGVAQSPRYKIIEKRQSVAFWCNPISGHATLYWYQQILGQGPKLLIQFQNNGVVDDSQLPKDRFSAERLKGVDSTLKIQPAKLEDSAVYLCASAPRFYEQYFGPGTRLTVT.

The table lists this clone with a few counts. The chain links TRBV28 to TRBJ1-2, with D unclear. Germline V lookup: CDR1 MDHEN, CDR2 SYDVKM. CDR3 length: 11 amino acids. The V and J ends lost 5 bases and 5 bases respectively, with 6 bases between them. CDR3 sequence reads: CASSQSYGYTF. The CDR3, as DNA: TGTGCCAGCAGTCAGTCGTATGGCTACACCTTC.

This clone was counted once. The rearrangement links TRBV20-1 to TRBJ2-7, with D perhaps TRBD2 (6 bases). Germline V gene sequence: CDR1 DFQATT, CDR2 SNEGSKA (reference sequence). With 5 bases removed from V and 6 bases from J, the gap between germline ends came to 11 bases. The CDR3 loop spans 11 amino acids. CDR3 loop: CSAPMGGEQYV. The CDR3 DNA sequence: TGCAGTGCTCCTATGGGGGGCGAGCAGTACGTC.

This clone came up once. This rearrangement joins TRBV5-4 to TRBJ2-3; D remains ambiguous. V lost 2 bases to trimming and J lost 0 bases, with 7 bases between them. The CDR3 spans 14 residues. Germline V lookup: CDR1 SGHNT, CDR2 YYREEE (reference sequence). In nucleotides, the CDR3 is TGTGCCAGCAGCTTCTCCCCCAGCACAGATACGCAGTATTTT. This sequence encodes CASSFSPSTDTQYF.

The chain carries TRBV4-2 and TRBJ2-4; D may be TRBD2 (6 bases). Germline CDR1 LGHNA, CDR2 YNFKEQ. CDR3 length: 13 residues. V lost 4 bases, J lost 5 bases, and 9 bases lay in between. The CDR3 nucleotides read TGTGCCAGCAGCCTGGGACTCCAAAACATTCAGTACTTC. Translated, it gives CASSLGLQNIQYF.

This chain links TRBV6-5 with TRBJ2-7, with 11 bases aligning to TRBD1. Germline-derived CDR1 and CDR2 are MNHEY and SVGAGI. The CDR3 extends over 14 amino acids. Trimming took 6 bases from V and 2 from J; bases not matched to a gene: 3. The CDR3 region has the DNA TGTGCCAGCAGGGGGACAGGGGGACCCTACGAGCAGTACTTC. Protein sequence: CASRGTGGPYEQYF.

The CDR3 nucleotides are TGTGCCAGCTCAAGTGAAGCGGGACCCTACAATGAGCAGTTCTTC. It yields the protein CASSSEAGPYNEQFF. The rearrangement uses TRBV18 and TRBJ2-1, with 7 bases lining up with TRBD2. This CDR3 region has 15 residues. Germline V gene sequence: CDR1 KGHSH, CDR2 LQKENI. Trimming removed 5 bases from V and 2 bases from J; junction bases left unmatched: 6.

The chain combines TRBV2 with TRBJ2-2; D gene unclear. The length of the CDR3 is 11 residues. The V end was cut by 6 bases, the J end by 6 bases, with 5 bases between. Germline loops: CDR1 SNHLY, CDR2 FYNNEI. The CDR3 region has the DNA TGTGCCAGCAGCCTCCCCGGGGAGCTGTTTTTT. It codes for CASSLPGELFF.

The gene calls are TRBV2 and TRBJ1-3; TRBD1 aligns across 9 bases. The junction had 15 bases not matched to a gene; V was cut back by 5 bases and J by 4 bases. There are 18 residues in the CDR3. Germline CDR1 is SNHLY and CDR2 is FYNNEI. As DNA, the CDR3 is TGTGCCAGCAGTAAAACAGGGGGCGCCGACTGGTCGGGAAACACCATATATTTT. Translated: CASSKTGGADWSGNTIYF.

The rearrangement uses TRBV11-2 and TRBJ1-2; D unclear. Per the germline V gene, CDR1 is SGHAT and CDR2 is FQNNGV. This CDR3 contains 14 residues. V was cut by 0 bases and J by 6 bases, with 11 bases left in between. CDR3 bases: TGTGCCAGCAGCTTAGATCGCAGGTTAGATGGCTACACCTTC. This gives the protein CASSLDRRLDGYTF.